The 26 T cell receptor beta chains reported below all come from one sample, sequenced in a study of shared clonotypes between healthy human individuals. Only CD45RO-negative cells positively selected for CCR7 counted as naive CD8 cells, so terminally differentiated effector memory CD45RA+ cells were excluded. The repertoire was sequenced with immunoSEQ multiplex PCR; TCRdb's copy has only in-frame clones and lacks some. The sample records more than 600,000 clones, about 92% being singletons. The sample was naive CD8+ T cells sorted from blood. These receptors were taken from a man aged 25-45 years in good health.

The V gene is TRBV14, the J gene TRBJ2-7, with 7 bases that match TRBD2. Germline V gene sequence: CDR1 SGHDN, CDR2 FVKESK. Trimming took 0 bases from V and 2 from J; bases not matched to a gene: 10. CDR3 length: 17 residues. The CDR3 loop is CASSQDRREDATYEQYF. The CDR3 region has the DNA TGTGCCAGCAGCCAAGATCGACGGGAGGACGCCACCTACGAGCAGTACTTC.

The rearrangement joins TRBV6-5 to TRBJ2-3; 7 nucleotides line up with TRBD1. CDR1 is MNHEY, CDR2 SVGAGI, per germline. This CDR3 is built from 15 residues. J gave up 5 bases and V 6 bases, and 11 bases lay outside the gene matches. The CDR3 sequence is CASRSRDSSQDTQYF. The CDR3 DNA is TGTGCCAGCAGAAGCCGGGACAGCTCACAAGATACGCAGTATTTT.

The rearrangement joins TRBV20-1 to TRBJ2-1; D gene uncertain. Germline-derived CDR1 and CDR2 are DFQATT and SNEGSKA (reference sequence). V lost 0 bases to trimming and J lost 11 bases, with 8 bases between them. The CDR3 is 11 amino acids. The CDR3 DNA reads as TGCAGTGCTAGAGATGTCTCGCAGCAGTTCTTC. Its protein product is CSARDVSQQFF.

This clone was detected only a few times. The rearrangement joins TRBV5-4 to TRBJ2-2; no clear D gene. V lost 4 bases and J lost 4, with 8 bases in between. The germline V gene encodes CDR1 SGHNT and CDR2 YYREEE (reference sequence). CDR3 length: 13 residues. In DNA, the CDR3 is TGTGCCAGCAGCGCTGGCGGCACCGGGGAGCTGTTTTTT. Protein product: CASSAGGTGELFF.

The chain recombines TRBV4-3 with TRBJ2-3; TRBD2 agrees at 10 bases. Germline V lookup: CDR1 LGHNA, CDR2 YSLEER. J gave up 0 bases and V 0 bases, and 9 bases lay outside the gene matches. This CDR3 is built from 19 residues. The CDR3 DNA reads TGCGCCAGCAGCCAAGATTATCTAGCGGGAGTATCTAGCACAGATACGCAGTATTTT. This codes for CASSQDYLAGVSSTDTQYF.

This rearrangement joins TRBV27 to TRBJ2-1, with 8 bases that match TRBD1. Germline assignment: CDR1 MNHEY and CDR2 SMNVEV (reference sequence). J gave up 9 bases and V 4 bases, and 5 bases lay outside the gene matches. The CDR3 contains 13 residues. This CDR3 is CASSWRGTGEQFF. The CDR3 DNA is TGTGCCAGCAGTTGGCGAGGGACAGGTGAGCAGTTCTTC.

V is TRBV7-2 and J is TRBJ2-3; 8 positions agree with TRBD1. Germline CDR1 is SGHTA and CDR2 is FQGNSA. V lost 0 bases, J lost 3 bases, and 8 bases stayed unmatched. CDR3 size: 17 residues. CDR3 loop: CASSLAFAGGATDTQYF. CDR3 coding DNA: TGTGCCAGCAGCTTAGCGTTTGCAGGGGGCGCGACAGATACGCAGTATTTT.

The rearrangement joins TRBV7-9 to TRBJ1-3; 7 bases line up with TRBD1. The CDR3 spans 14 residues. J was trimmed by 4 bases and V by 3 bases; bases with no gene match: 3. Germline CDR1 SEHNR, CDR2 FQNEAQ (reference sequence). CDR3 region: CASSLRDRGNTIYF. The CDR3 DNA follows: TGTGCCAGCAGCTTGCGGGACAGAGGAAACACCATATATTTT. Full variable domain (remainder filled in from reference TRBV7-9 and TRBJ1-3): DTGVSQNPRHKITKRGQNVTFRCDPISEHNRLYWYRQTLGQGPEFLTYFQNEAQLEKSRLLSDRFSAERPKGSFSTLEIQRTEQGDSAMYLCASSLRDRGNTIYFGEGSWLTVV.

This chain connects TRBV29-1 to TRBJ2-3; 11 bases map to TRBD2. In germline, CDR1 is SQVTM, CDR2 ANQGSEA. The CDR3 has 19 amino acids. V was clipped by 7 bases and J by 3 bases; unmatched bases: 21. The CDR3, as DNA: TGCAGCGCCGCGGACCTTAGCGGGAGGGAGGTTTGGAAAACAGATACGCAGTATTTT. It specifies CSAADLSGREVWKTDTQYF.

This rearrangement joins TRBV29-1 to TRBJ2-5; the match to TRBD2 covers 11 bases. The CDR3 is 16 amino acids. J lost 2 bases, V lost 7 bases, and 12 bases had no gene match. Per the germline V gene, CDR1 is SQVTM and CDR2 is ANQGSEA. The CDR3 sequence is CSAPAGPSGRQETQYF. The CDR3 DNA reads TGCAGCGCCCCAGCTGGTCCTAGCGGGAGGCAAGAGACCCAGTACTTC.

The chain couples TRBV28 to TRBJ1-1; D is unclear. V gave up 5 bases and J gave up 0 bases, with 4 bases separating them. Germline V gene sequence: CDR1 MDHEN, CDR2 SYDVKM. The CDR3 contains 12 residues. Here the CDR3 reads CASSGLNTEAFF. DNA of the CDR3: TGTGCCAGCAGTGGATTGAACACTGAAGCTTTCTTT.

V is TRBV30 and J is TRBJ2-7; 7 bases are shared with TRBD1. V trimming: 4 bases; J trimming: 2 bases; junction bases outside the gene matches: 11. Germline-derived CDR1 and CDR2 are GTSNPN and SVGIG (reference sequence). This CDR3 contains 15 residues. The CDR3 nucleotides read TGTGCCTGGACCCCTTTAGGACAGGTTCCCTACGAGCAGTACTTC. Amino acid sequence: CAWTPLGQVPYEQYF.

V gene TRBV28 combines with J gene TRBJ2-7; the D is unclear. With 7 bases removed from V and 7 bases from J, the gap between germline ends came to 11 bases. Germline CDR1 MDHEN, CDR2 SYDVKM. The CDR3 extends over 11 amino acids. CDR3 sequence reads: CASTIGGEQYF. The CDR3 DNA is TGTGCCAGCACCATAGGCGGTGAGCAGTACTTC.

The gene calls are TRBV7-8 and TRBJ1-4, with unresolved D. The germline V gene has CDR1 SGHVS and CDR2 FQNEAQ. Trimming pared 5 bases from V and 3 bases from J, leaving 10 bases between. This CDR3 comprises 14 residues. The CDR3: CASSPGQPNEKLFF. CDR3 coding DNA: TGTGCCAGCAGCCCCGGGCAGCCTAATGAAAAACTGTTTTTT.

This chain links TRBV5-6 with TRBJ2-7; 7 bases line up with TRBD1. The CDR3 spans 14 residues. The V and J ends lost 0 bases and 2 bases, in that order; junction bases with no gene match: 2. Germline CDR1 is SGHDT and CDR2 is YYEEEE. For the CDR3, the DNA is TGTGCCAGCAGCTTGGGGGGACAGACCTACGAGCAGTACTTC. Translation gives CASSLGGQTYEQYF.

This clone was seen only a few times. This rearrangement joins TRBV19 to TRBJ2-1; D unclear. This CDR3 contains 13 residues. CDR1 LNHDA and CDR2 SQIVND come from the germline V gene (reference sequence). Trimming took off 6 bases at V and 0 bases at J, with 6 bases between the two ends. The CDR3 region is CASRPSSYNEQFF. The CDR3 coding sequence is TGTGCCAGTAGGCCGAGCTCCTACAATGAGCAGTTCTTC.

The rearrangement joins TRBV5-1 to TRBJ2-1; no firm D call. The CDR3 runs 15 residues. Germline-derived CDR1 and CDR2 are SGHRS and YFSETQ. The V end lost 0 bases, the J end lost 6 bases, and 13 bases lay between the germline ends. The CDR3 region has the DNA TGCGCCAGCAGCTTGGTTGGAAATTGGGCCAATGAGCAGTTCTTC. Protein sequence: CASSLVGNWANEQFF.

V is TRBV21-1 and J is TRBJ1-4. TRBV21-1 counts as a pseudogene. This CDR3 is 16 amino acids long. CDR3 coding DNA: TGTGCCAGCAGCAAAGTCAGGAGAGGCGCGGGTGAAAAACTGTTTTTT. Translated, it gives CASSKVRRGAGEKLFF.

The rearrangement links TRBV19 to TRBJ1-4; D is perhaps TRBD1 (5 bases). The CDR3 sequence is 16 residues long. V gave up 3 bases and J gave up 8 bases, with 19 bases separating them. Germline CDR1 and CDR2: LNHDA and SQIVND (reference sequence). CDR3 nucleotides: TGTGCCAGTAGTATGGGGGACCCTCGGCCAGACGAAAAACTGTTTTTT. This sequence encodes CASSMGDPRPDEKLFF.

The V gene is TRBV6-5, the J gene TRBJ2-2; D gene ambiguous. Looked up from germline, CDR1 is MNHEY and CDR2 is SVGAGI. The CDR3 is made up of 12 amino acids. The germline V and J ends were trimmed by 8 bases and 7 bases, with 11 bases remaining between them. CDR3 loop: CASSDTNGELFF. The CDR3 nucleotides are TGTGCCAGCTCAGACACCAACGGGGAGCTGTTTTTT.

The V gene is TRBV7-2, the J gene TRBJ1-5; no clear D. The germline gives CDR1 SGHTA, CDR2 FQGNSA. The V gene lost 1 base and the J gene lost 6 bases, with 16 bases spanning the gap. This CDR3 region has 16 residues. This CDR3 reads CASSLVGVLSGQPQHF. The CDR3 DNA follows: TGTGCCAGCAGCTTAGTGGGTGTCCTATCTGGTCAGCCCCAGCATTTT.

CDR3 residues: CASSSLPGLLRTDTQYF. CDR3 sequence (DNA): TGTGCCAGCAGCTCCCTTCCGGGACTACTCCGCACAGATACGCAGTATTTT. The rearrangement uses TRBV7-6 and TRBJ2-3, with 7 bases identical to TRBD2. This CDR3 contains 17 residues. Losses at the gene ends were 4 bases for V and 1 base for J; bases not matched to a gene: 11. Germline V CDR1 and CDR2: SGHVS, FNYEAQ. The whole variable domain, filled in from reference TRBV7-6 and TRBJ2-3, reads GAGVSQSPRYKVTKRGQDVALRCDPISGHVSLYWYRQALGQGPEFLTYFNYEAQQDKSGLPNDRFSAERPEGSISTLTIQRTEQRDSAMYRCASSSLPGLLRTDTQYFGPGTRLTVL.

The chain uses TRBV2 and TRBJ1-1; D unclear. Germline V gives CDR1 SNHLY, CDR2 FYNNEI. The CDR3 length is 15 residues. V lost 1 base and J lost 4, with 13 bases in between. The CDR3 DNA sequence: TGTGCCAGCAGTGAAGAAAGTTCCGTTCCCACTGAAGCTTTCTTT. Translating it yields CASSEESSVPTEAFF.

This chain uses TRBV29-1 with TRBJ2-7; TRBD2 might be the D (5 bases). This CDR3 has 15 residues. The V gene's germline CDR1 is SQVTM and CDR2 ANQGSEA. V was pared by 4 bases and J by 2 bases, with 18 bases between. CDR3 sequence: CSVVDLAGPTYEQYF. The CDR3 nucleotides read TGCAGCGTTGTTGATCTAGCTGGACCTACCTACGAGCAGTACTTC.

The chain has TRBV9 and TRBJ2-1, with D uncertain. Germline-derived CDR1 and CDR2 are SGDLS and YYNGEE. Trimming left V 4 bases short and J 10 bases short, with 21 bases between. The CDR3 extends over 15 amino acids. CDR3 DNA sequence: TGTGCCAGCAGCTCCGCCACATCTCCTACAATAGAGCAGTTCTTC. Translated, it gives CASSSATSPTIEQFF. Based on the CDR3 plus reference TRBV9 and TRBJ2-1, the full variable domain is DSGVTQTPKHLITATGQRVTLRCSPRSGDLSVYWYQQSLDQGLQFLIQYYNGEERAKGNILERFSAQQFPDLHSELNLSSLELGDSALYFCASSSATSPTIEQFFGPGTRLTVL.

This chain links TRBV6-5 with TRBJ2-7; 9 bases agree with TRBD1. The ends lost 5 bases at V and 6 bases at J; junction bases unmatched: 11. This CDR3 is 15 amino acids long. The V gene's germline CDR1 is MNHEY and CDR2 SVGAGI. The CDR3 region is CASSRGTGLLGEQYF. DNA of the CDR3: TGTGCCAGCAGTAGAGGGACAGGGCTTTTGGGCGAGCAGTACTTC.